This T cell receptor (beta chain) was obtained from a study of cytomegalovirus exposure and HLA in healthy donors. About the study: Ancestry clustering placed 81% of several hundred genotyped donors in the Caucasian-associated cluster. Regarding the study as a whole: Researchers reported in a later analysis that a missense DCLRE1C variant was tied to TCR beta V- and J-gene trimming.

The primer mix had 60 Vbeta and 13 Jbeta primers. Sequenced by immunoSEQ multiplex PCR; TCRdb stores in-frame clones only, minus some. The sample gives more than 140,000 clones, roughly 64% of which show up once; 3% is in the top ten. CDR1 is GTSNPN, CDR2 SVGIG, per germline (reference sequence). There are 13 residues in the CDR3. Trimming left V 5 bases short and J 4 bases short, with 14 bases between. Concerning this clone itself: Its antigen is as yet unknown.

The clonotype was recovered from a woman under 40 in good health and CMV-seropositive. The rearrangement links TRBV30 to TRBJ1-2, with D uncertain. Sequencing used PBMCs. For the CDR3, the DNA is TGTGCCTGGGGGAGAGGGAAGTCCTATGGCTACACCTTC. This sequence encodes CAWGRGKSYGYTF.